This T cell receptor beta chain was recovered during a study of blood T cell repertoires in COVID-19. Study summary: Specimens from acute and convalescent COVID-19 originated in the United States, Italy and Spain. PBMCs, B-cell-depleted T cells, or T cells were the source of the cDNA or gDNA that made up the material.

The table came from immunoSEQ multiplex PCR; TCRdb's copy has only in-frame clones and leaves some out. Among more than 150,000 clones, 80% were seen once, and the ten largest hold around 15%. Assignment of participants to cohorts was predicated upon participant-reported clinical history. People in the exposed group encountered a COVID-19 case within 2 weeks before entering the study. V was shortened by 5 bases and J by 4 bases, with 20 bases between the two germline ends. CDR1 MDHEN and CDR2 SYDVKM come from the germline V gene. This CDR3 contains 16 residues. Source material: PBMCs or T cells enriched from blood (not recorded which). The sequence was obtained from a man aged 60 to 75 who had been exposed to COVID-19. The chain has TRBV28 and TRBJ1-2; a possible D gene is TRBD1 (6 bases). The CDR3 region has the DNA TGTGCCAGCAGTATCGGACGTCGGGGAGGGGGCTATGGCTACACCTTC. Its translation: CASSIGRRGGGYGYTF.